This T cell receptor beta chain was documented in a study of T cell responses to AZD1222 COVID-19 vaccine. The data were produced by immunoSEQ multiplex PCR, yet TCRdb's version contains in-frame clones alone and is incomplete. Among more than 150,000 clones listed, approximately 87% were seen once. On this clone itself: Its matching antigen is unknown.

The study, taken as a whole, reports: Repertoires were collected only later (after the peak T cell response had occurred). The study reported that nearly half of spike-specific TCRs target unmutated variant regions. Clonal diversity was possibly underestimated, and the donors were mostly white British, with more females.

The sample consisted of peripheral blood, taken on day 0 of MenACWY control vaccination. This sequence originates from an adult in good health.

CDR3 sequence reads: CASSPGLRTYEQYF. CDR3 DNA: TGTGCCAGCAGCCCGGGACTCCGAACCTACGAGCAGTACTTC. V and J are TRBV5-4 and TRBJ2-7; D is perhaps TRBD2 (6 bases). Looked up from germline, CDR1 is SGHNT and CDR2 is YYREEE (reference sequence). The V end was cut by 4 bases, the J end by 2 bases, with 13 bases between. This CDR3 region has 14 residues.